These 20 T cell receptor beta chains came from one sample sequenced in a study of blood T cell repertoires in COVID-19. Produced via immunoSEQ multiplex PCR; TCRdb's table is partial and in-frame only. Here the sample spans around 75,000 clones, 90% being singletons. Input material: peripheral blood. These receptors all come from a man between 50 and 59 years old with acute or convalescent COVID-19.

J is TRBJ1-1 and V is TRBV11-3; D gene unclear. The CDR3 spans 12 residues. V was cut by 5 bases and J by 0 bases, with 4 bases left in between. CDR1 SGHNT and CDR2 YENEEA come from the germline V gene. The CDR3 sequence: CASSRVNTEAFF. The CDR3 DNA reads as TGTGCCAGCAGCCGGGTGAACACTGAAGCTTTCTTT.

The chain combines TRBV15 with TRBJ1-4, with D hard to call. V lost 3 bases and J lost 9, with 14 bases in between. The CDR3 runs to 14 residues. Germline assignment: CDR1 LNHNV and CDR2 YYDKDF (reference sequence). The CDR3 coding sequence is TGTGCCACCAGCAGGGAGGCCCCCCCCAAAAAACTGTTTTTT. It yields the protein CATSREAPPKKLFF.

This clone occurred once. The chain employs TRBV10-2 and TRBJ2-5; D possibly corresponds to TRBD1 (5 bases). CDR1 is WSHSY, CDR2 SAAADI, per germline. This CDR3 contains 14 residues. With 4 bases removed from V and 5 bases from J, the gap between germline ends came to 14 bases. CDR3 bases: TGCGCCAGCAGTGCTACAGGACCAAGGGAGACCCAGTACTTC. As protein: CASSATGPRETQYF.

This chain connects TRBV9 to TRBJ1-4; 8 bases agree with TRBD1. Germline trimming cut 4 bases from V and 7 bases from J; bases unmatched to any gene: 9. The CDR3 is made up of 15 amino acids. Germline CDR1 reads SGDLS; CDR2 reads YYNGEE. The CDR3 sequence is CASSPRTGPPEKLFF. The CDR3 DNA reads TGTGCCAGCAGCCCACGGACAGGGCCTCCTGAAAAACTGTTTTTT.

This sequence joins TRBV5-6 and TRBJ2-7; 10 bases line up with TRBD2. V shed 1 base and J 4 bases; nucleotides not matched to a gene: 8. This CDR3 is built from 16 residues. Germline values: CDR1 SGHDT, CDR2 YYEEEE. The CDR3 DNA follows: TGTGCCAGCAGCTTGTTTTTCAGCGGGAGGGTTTACGAGCAGTACTTC. Translating gives CASSLFFSGRVYEQYF.

The J gene is TRBJ2-2, the V gene TRBV9; D possibly corresponds to TRBD1 (6 bases). This CDR3 has 14 amino acids. The germline V gene encodes CDR1 SGDLS and CDR2 YYNGEE. V lost 4 bases and J 5 bases, leaving 12 bases between the germline ends. CDR3: CASSPSRGTGELFF. The CDR3 bases are TGTGCCAGCAGCCCGAGCAGGGGTACCGGGGAGCTGTTTTTT.

CDR3 nucleotides: TGTGCCAGCAACCTACAGGGTAGCAATCAGCCCCAGCATTTT. The encoded protein is CASNLQGSNQPQHF. This chain links TRBV2 with TRBJ1-5; TRBD1 is a possible D gene (6 bases). CDR1 is SNHLY, CDR2 FYNNEI, per germline. The V and J ends lost 7 bases and 0 bases respectively, with 10 bases between them. The CDR3 contains 14 residues.

The chain uses TRBV4-1 and TRBJ2-7, with TRBD1 identical over 12 bases. This CDR3 has 17 residues. J was trimmed by 3 bases and V by 4 bases; bases with no gene match: 10. The germline gives CDR1 MGHRA, CDR2 YSYEKL. The CDR3 DNA is TGCGCCAGCAGCCCTCAGACCGGGACAGGGGGCTTCTACGAGCAGTACTTC. This sequence encodes CASSPQTGTGGFYEQYF.

V gene TRBV18 combines with J gene TRBJ1-3, with 8 bases fitting TRBD1. Germline loops: CDR1 KGHSH, CDR2 LQKENI. V gave up 0 bases and J gave up 4 bases; unmatched junction bases: 5. The CDR3 spans 16 residues. The CDR3 DNA reads TGTGCCAGCTCACCACCGCTCAGGGGGCCGGGAAACACCATATATTTT. Protein product: CASSPPLRGPGNTIYF.

In its sample, this clone was seen a few times. This sequence joins TRBV19 and TRBJ2-2; possibly TRBD2 for D (6 bases). Trimming left V 0 bases short and J 6 bases short, with 17 bases between. This CDR3 is 17 amino acids long. The germline V gene encodes CDR1 LNHDA and CDR2 SQIVND (reference sequence). The CDR3 DNA is TGTGCCAGTAGTATAGATCCGGCCGGGAGTGAGGCCGGGGAGCTGTTTTTT. Translated, it gives CASSIDPAGSEAGELFF. The full variable domain, with the rest looked up from reference TRBV19 and TRBJ2-2, is DGGITQSPKYLFRKEGQNVTLSCEQNLNHDAMYWYRQDPGQGLRLIYYSQIVNDFQKGDIAEGYSVSREKKESFPLTVTSAQKNPTAFYLCASSIDPAGSEAGELFFGEGSRLTVL.

The chain carries TRBV6-6 and TRBJ1-5; D is possibly TRBD1 (5 bases). CDR1 and CDR2 (germline): MNHNY, SVGAGI (reference sequence). Trimming left V 2 bases short and J 7 bases short, with 15 bases between. The CDR3 covers 15 residues. The CDR3 loop reads CASSYGGAAEQPQHF. In nucleotides, the CDR3 is TGTGCCAGCAGTTACGGAGGGGCTGCGGAACAGCCCCAGCATTTT.

The CDR3 coding sequence is TGTGCCAGCAGCCCGACAGGGGGTTCCTACACCGGGGAGCTGTTTTTT. It translates to CASSPTGGSYTGELFF. The J gene is TRBJ2-2, the V gene TRBV6-2 or TRBV6-3; 9 bases line up with TRBD1. V shed 6 bases, J shed 3 bases, and the junction held 8 bases outside the gene matches. The CDR3 is 16 residues long. Germline lookup yields CDR1 MNHEY and CDR2 SVGEGT.

The genes are TRBV15 and TRBJ2-3; D is possibly TRBD1 (6 bases). The CDR3 has 13 residues. The germline CDR1 and CDR2 sequences are LNHNV and YYDKDF (reference sequence). V was shortened by 3 bases and J by 9 bases, with 13 bases between the two germline ends. CDR3 DNA: TGTGCCACCAGCAGCCGGGACAAAAGGACGCAGTATTTT. Its translation: CATSSRDKRTQYF.

The V call is TRBV6-5, the J call TRBJ2-7; 7 bases line up with TRBD1. CDR3 size: 15 residues. Losses at the gene ends were 2 bases for V and 6 bases for J; bases not matched to a gene: 10. Looked up from germline, CDR1 is MNHEY and CDR2 is SVGAGI. CDR3: CASSYRGQQSGEQYF. CDR3 DNA sequence: TGTGCCAGCAGTTACAGGGGGCAACAATCCGGCGAGCAGTACTTC.

The chain links TRBV5-1 to TRBJ1-2, with D possibly matching TRBD1 (6 bases). The CDR3 is 18 amino acids. Between the trimmed V and J ends, which lost 0 bases and 1 base, there was a span of 19 bases. Germline assignment: CDR1 SGHRS and CDR2 YFSETQ. The CDR3 region has the DNA TGCGCCAGCAGCTTGGCCCCAGGACAGCAGGATCTTAACTATGGCTACACCTTC. It translates to CASSLAPGQQDLNYGYTF.

V and J are TRBV5-1 and TRBJ2-7; TRBD2 might be the D (6 bases). The germline V gene has CDR1 SGHRS and CDR2 YFSETQ. CDR3 size: 13 residues. V was cut by 4 bases and J by 6 bases, with 14 bases left in between. The CDR3 spells CASSAGTPSEQYF. CDR3 DNA: TGCGCCAGCAGCGCCGGGACTCCCAGCGAGCAGTACTTC.

V is TRBV29-1 and J is TRBJ1-1; 10 nucleotides match TRBD1. Per germline, CDR1 SQVTM and CDR2 ANQGSEA. The V and J ends lost 6 bases and 4 bases, in that order; junction bases with no gene match: 11. The CDR3 is 15 amino acids. The CDR3 region has the DNA TGCAGCGTAGACAGGGGGCAGGGTTGGGGCACTGAAGCTTTCTTT. Its protein product is CSVDRGQGWGTEAFF.

The chain has TRBV27 and TRBJ2-7; D uncertain. Trimming took 1 base from V and 4 from J, leaving 11 bases between them. The CDR3 sequence is 14 residues long. Germline V gene lookup returns CDR1 MNHEY and CDR2 SMNVEV (reference sequence). The CDR3 loop is CASSLFVSGYEQYF. DNA for the CDR3: TGTGCCAGCAGTTTATTCGTTTCGGGTTACGAGCAGTACTTC.

The rearrangement uses TRBV9 and TRBJ1-2, with 7 nucleotides matching TRBD1. This CDR3 has 15 amino acids. Trimming removed 4 bases from V and 4 bases from J; junction bases left unmatched: 10. Germline V gene data show CDR1 as SGDLS and CDR2 as YYNGEE. CDR3 residues: CASSPTVGTAYGYTF. The CDR3 nucleotides read TGTGCCAGCAGCCCCACGGTGGGGACAGCCTATGGCTACACCTTC.

This clone was recorded once. This chain connects TRBV28 to TRBJ1-2, with TRBD1 as a possible D gene (6 bases). Looked up from germline, CDR1 is MDHEN and CDR2 is SYDVKM. V was clipped by 5 bases and J by 2 bases, with 21 bases between them. This CDR3 has 17 residues. CDR3 nucleotides: TGTGCCAGCAGTCCCCCCCCACAGGGTTGGTCCAACTATGGCTACACCTTC. Protein: CASSPPPQGWSNYGYTF.